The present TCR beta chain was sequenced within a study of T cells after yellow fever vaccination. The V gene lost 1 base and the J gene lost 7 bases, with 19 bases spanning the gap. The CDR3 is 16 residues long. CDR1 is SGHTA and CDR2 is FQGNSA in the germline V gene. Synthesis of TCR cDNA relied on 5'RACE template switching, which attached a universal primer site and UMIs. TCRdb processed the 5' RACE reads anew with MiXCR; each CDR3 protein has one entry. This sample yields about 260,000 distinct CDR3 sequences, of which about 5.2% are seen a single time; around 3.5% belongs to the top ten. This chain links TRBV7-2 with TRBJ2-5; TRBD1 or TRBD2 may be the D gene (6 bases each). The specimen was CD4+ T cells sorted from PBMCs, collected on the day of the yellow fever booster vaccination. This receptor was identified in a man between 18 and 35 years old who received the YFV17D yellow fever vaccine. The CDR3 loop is CASSLGGRGGSGTQYF. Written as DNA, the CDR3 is TGTGCCAGCAGCTTAGGGGGCAGGGGAGGTTCGGGGACCCAGTACTTC.